This entry lists 15 T cell receptor beta chains sequenced from one sample in a study of control samples from healthy donors and cancer patients. Method: immunoSEQ multiplex PCR; TCRdb's copy keeps in-frame clones and lacks some. The sample includes just over 150,000 clones, about 90% of them seen just once. The sequenced sample was blood. These receptors all stem from a young man in good health.

The CDR3 spells CAAQGNNSPLHF. The CDR3 bases are TGTGCCGCACAGGGTAATAATTCACCCCTCCACTTT. The rearrangement uses TRBV10-3 and TRBJ1-6; D is perhaps TRBD1 (6 bases). CDR1 is ENHRY and CDR2 is SYGVKD in the germline V gene. The CDR3 loop spans 12 amino acids. Trimming took off 11 bases at V and 5 bases at J, with 10 bases between the two ends.

CDR3 sequence (DNA): TGTGCCAGCTCTCTTACCGGGACAACTAATGAAAAACTGTTTTTT. Amino acids: CASSLTGTTNEKLFF. V and J are TRBV18 and TRBJ1-4, with unresolved D. V was shortened by 6 bases and J by 0 bases, with 11 bases between the two germline ends. The CDR3 contains 15 residues. The germline CDR1 and CDR2 sequences are KGHSH and LQKENI.

The V gene is TRBV5-4, the J gene TRBJ2-7; 9 nucleotides align to TRBD1. The CDR3 has 15 amino acids. From germline, CDR1 is SGHNT and CDR2 YYREEE (reference sequence). V lost 4 bases to trimming and J lost 5 bases; unmatched junction nucleotides: 10. The CDR3 coding sequence is TGTGCCAGCAGCCGCGGGACAGGGCCCAAGGACGAGCAGTACTTC. Its translation is CASSRGTGPKDEQYF.

The V and J genes are TRBV5-1 and TRBJ1-1; no definite D call. The CDR3 totals 14 residues. V lost 3 bases, J lost 2 bases, and 11 bases lay in between. Germline assignment: CDR1 SGHRS and CDR2 YFSETQ. CDR3 in DNA: TGCGCCAGCAGCTCCACCGGGGTAAACACTGAAGCTTTCTTT. It is translated as CASSSTGVNTEAFF.

The chain combines TRBV3-1 (or the pseudogene TRBV3-2) with TRBJ2-7, with D unclear. Trimming removed 4 bases at V and 6 bases at J, with 7 bases between. Germline V gene sequence: CDR1 LGHDT, CDR2 YNNKEL (reference sequence). The CDR3 consists of 11 residues. The CDR3 spells CASSLKREQYF. As DNA, the CDR3 is TGTGCCAGCAGCCTCAAGCGCGAGCAGTACTTC.

The chain employs TRBV6-5 and TRBJ1-6; D gene uncertain. Trimming pared 0 bases from V and 8 bases from J, leaving 11 bases between. CDR1 and CDR2 (germline): MNHEY, SVGAGI. This CDR3 contains 15 residues. CDR3 DNA: TGTGCCAGCAGTTACTCCGTGGCTCCCGATTCACCCCTCCACTTT. Translation: CASSYSVAPDSPLHF.

The gene calls are TRBV28 and TRBJ2-7; 15 nucleotides align to TRBD2. V gave up 6 bases and J gave up 4 bases; unmatched junction bases: 10. Germline CDR1 MDHEN, CDR2 SYDVKM. The CDR3 extends over 17 amino acids. The CDR3 region has the DNA TGTGCCAGCAGGAACCCGGGACTAGCGGGAGGCCTTTACGAGCAGTACTTC. Residues: CASRNPGLAGGLYEQYF.

The chain links TRBV7-9 to TRBJ2-1; D unresolved. The CDR3 spans 12 residues. The V end lost 3 bases, the J end lost 7 bases, and 7 bases lay between the germline ends. Per germline, CDR1 SEHNR and CDR2 FQNEAQ (reference sequence). In DNA form, the CDR3 reads TGTGCCAGCAGCTTTGGTCTAAATGAGCAGTTCTTC. This translates into CASSFGLNEQFF.

The chain employs TRBV27 and TRBJ2-1; TRBD2 matches at 7 bases. This CDR3 region has 14 residues. Unmatched junction bases numbered 14, after V lost 6 bases and J lost 12 bases. The germline gives CDR1 MNHEY, CDR2 SMNVEV (reference sequence). CDR3 amino acids: CASRAGLPQIGQFF. The CDR3 region has the DNA TGTGCCAGCAGGGCGGGACTACCTCAGATTGGGCAGTTCTTC.

The chain links TRBV4-1 to TRBJ2-3; unclear D gene. Per germline, CDR1 MGHRA and CDR2 YSYEKL. There are 15 residues in the CDR3. V was cut by 0 bases and J by 2 bases, with 9 bases left in between. DNA of the CDR3: TGCGCCAGCAGCCAAGAGGGGTTATTCACAGATACGCAGTATTTT. Protein: CASSQEGLFTDTQYF.

The chain uses TRBV4-1 and TRBJ2-7; no definite D call. Germline values: CDR1 MGHRA, CDR2 YSYEKL. This CDR3 has 16 residues. Trimming removed 0 bases from V and 3 bases from J, with 15 bases in between. CDR3: CASSQDIVGGFYEQYF. DNA for the CDR3: TGCGCCAGCAGCCAAGATATCGTAGGCGGATTCTACGAGCAGTACTTC.

The V and J genes are TRBV10-3 and TRBJ2-2; possible D gene TRBD1, 6 bases. The CDR3 is 15 residues long. V was clipped by 5 bases and J by 3 bases, with 13 bases between them. Germline CDR1 ENHRY, CDR2 SYGVKD. The CDR3, as DNA: TGTGCCATCAGTTTCGGGGACACCTACACCGGGGAGCTGTTTTTT. This gives the protein CAISFGDTYTGELFF.

The V gene is TRBV19, the J gene TRBJ1-1; D gene unclear. The CDR3 is 15 amino acids. From germline, CDR1 is LNHDA and CDR2 SQIVND (reference sequence). V lost 6 bases and J lost 1, with 15 bases in between. Here the CDR3 DNA reads TGTGCCAGTAGGGTGAGGCCTTATGAGAACACTGAAGCTTTCTTT. Protein: CASRVRPYENTEAFF.

The chain has TRBV12-3 or TRBV12-4 and TRBJ2-1; D unclear. The CDR3 length is 11 residues. V dropped 6 bases and J dropped 6 bases, with 6 bases sitting between them. In nucleotides, the CDR3 is TGTGCCAGCAGGATCCTCAATGAGCAGTTCTTC. Translating gives CASRILNEQFF.

The chain employs TRBV29-1 and TRBJ1-1, with unresolved D. V shed 6 bases and J shed 8 bases, with 10 bases lying between them. The length of the CDR3 is 10 residues. The germline V gene has CDR1 SQVTM and CDR2 ANQGSEA. CDR3 protein: CSVADGEAFF. As DNA, the CDR3 is TGCAGCGTGGCGGACGGGGAAGCTTTCTTT.